Listed below are T cell receptor beta chains from one sample, sequenced in a study of Ad26.COV2.S vaccination and SARS-CoV-2 variants. Repertoires were generated with immunoSEQ multiplex PCR, while TCRdb's copy carries only in-frame clones and drops some. The sample lists approximately 420,000 clones; around 85% were seen once. The starting material was peripheral blood, obtained in a trial of Ad26.COV2.S vaccine versus placebo. These receptors were taken from a person aged 18-65 years who received the Ad26.COV2.S COVID-19 vaccine or a placebo. CDR3s leave out the opening cysteine and the closing phenylalanine or tryptophan. Each record gives: V gene, CDR3 protein.

V gene: TRBV28
CDR3 protein: ASSSPRGTGTHEQY

V gene: TRBV19
CDR3 protein: ASSPTVSFYGYT

V gene: TRBV9
CDR3 protein: ASSIIAGAPFANTGELF

V gene: TRBV4-1
CDR3 protein: ASSQENWNQPQH

V gene: TRBV12-3/TRBV12-4
CDR3 protein: ASSLFGDGYT

V gene: TRBV14
CDR3 protein: ASSQDSQAEAF

V gene: TRBV12-3/TRBV12-4
CDR3 protein: ASSFSRNDEAF

V gene: TRBV20-1
CDR3 protein: SASTRESQY

V gene: TRBV4-3
CDR3 protein: ASSQVVSEKLF

V gene: TRBV6-2/TRBV6-3
CDR3 protein: ASSYGDSPLH

V gene: TRBV6-5
CDR3 protein: ASSYFDRTQETQY

V gene: TRBV5-5
CDR3 protein: ASSFRGEGDTQY

V gene: TRBV3-1/TRBV3-2
CDR3 protein: ASSQWSGQETQY

V gene: TRBV15
CDR3 protein: ATSRGEGSPFQPQH

V gene: TRBV27
CDR3 protein: ASSLFGQVNTEAF

V gene: TRBV12-3/TRBV12-4
CDR3 protein: ASGTGHEQY

V gene: TRBV15
CDR3 protein: ATSLEGKSTGELF

V gene: TRBV7-9
CDR3 protein: ASSLGLLAGDEQF

V gene: TRBV10-2
CDR3 protein: ASNPGKYYGYT

V gene: TRBV5-6
CDR3 protein: ASSLDGPTYGYT

V gene: TRBV7-2
CDR3 protein: ASSLNGAPYNEQF

V gene: TRBV4-1
CDR3 protein: ASRAGNTIY

V gene: TRBV19
CDR3 protein: ASSLPSGQAGNTIY

V gene: TRBV7-2
CDR3 protein: ASSSPGTGELF

V gene: TRBV19
CDR3 protein: ASSIDQASGLY

V gene: TRBV5-6
CDR3 protein: ASSLGINSPLH

V gene: TRBV9
CDR3 protein: ASSSGGHSGIY

V gene: TRBV10-3
CDR3 protein: AISGNHWGSEAF

V gene: TRBV9
CDR3 protein: ASSDTKVGGNYGYT

V gene: TRBV6-1
CDR3 protein: ASSELLTEPYEQY

V gene: TRBV25-1
CDR3 protein: ASSGGDRVGYT

V gene: TRBV30
CDR3 protein: AWSVRGYGYT

V gene: TRBV4-3
CDR3 protein: ASSLTHYGGAGTQY

V gene: TRBV25-1
CDR3 protein: ASSEAGNTIY

V gene: TRBV13
CDR3 protein: ASSFGRAGNTIY

V gene: TRBV6-5
CDR3 protein: ASSYSGNRAYEQY

V gene: TRBV7-9
CDR3 protein: ASSFEGGAGYT

V gene: TRBV6-2/TRBV6-3
CDR3 protein: ASSSGGGSPLH

V gene: TRBV2
CDR3 protein: ASNRGDTENTEAF